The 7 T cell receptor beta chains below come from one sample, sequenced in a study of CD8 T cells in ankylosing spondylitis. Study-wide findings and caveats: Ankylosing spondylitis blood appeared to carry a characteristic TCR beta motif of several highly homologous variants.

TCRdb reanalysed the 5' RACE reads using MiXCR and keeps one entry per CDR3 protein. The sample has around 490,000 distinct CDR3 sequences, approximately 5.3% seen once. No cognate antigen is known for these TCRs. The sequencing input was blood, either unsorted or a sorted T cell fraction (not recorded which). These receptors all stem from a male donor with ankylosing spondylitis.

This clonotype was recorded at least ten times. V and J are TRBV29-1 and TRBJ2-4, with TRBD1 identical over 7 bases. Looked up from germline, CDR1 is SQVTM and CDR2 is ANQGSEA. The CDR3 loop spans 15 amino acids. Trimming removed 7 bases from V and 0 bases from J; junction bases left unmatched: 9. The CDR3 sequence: CSATDRELAKNIQYF. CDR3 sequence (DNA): TGCAGCGCGACTGACAGGGAACTAGCCAAAAACATTCAGTACTTC. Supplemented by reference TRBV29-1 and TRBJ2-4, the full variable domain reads SAVISQKPSRDICQRGTSLTIQCQVDSQVTMMFWYRQQPGQSLTLIATANQGSEATYESGFVIDKFPISRPNLTFSTLTVSNMSPEDSSIYLCSATDRELAKNIQYFGAGTRLSVL.

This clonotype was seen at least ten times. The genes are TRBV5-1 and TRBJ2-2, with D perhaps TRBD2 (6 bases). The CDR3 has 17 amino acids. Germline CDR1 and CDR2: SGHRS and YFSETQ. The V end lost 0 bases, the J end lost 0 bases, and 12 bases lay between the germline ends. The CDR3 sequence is CASSLVLAYTNTGELFF. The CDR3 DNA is TGCGCCAGCAGCTTGGTACTAGCATACACGAACACCGGGGAGCTGTTTTTT. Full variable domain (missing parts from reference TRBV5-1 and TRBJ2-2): KAGVTQTPRYLIKTRGQQVTLSCSPISGHRSVSWYQQTPGQGLQFLFEYFSETQRNKGNFPGRFSGRQFSNSRSEMNVSTLELGDSALYLCASSLVLAYTNTGELFFGEGSRLTVL.

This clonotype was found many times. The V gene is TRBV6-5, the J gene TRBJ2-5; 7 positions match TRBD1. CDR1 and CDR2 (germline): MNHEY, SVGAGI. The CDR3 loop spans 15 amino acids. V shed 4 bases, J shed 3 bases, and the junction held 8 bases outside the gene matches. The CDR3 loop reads CASSFTPGQEETQYF. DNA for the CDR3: TGTGCCAGCAGTTTTACCCCCGGACAGGAAGAGACCCAGTACTTC.

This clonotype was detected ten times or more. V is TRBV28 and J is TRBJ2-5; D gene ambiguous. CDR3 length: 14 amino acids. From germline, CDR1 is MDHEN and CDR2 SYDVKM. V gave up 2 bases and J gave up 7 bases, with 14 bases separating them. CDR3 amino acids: CASSLEVAFGTQYF. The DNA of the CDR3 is TGTGCCAGCAGTTTAGAGGTCGCCTTCGGGACCCAGTACTTC.

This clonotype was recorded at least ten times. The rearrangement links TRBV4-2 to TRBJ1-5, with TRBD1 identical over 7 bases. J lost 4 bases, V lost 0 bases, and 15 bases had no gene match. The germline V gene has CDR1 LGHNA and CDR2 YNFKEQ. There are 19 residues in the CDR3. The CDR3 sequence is CASSQDLAPWDSPNQPQHF. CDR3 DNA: TGTGCCAGCAGCCAAGATCTCGCCCCCTGGGACAGCCCAAATCAGCCCCAGCATTTT.

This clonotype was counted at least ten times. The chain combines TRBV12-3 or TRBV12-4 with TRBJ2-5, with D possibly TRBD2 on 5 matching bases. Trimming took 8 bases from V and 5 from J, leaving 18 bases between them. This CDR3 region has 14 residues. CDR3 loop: CASAVGIPGETQYF. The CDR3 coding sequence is TGTGCCAGCGCCGTCGGGATCCCCGGGGAGACCCAGTACTTC.

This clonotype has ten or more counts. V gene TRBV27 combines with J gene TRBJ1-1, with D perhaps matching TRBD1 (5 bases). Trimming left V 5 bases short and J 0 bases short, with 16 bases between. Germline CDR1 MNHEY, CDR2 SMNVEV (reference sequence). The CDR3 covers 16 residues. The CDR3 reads CASSKTYGQLNTEAFF. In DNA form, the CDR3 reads TGTGCCAGCAGTAAAACCTACGGACAACTGAACACTGAAGCTTTCTTT.